Below, 7 T cell receptor beta chains from the same sample are listed, as sequenced in a study of blood T cells in healthy people across ages. A second PCR of about 6 to 11 cycles used a sample-barcoded 5' primer and a J-beta primer mix. TCRdb re-analysed the 5' RACE reads in MiXCR, keeping a single row per CDR3 protein. The sample carries 780,000 or so distinct CDR3 sequences, approximately 25% recorded once. The data were also submitted as part of a second study, on T cells of mothers and their children.

The specimen was blood. The source is a boy aged 5 to 17 in good health.

The table lists this clonotype with a few counts. The V gene is TRBV12-3 or TRBV12-4, the J gene TRBJ1-5; D is unclear. Trimming took 2 bases from V and 5 from J, leaving 16 bases between them. The CDR3 totals 16 residues. Here the CDR3 DNA reads TGTGCCAGCAGTTTATCCCCTAGGGTGGGCGATCAGCCCCAGCATTTT. It translates to CASSLSPRVGDQPQHF.

This clonotype was observed a handful of times. V is TRBV12-3 or TRBV12-4 and J is TRBJ2-5, with D perhaps given as TRBD1 or TRBD2 (6 bases each). There are 12 residues in the CDR3. Trimming cost V 6 bases and J 11 bases, with 16 bases left between them. The CDR3 region has the DNA TGTGCCAGCAGCCCCGACAGGAGGGAGCAGTACTTC. It is translated as CASSPDRREQYF.

With respect to this clonotype: The junction departs from the called germline gene at one end, perhaps through a read error. J is TRBJ1-1 and V is TRBV2, with a tentative D call TRBD1 (5 bases). The CDR3 length is 15 residues. Looked up from germline, CDR1 is SNHLY and CDR2 is FYNNEI. The chain's CDR3 is CASIEDGGGNTEALF. The CDR3 DNA sequence: TGTGCCAGCATCGAGGATGGGGGAGGAAACACTGAAGCTCTCTTT. Full variable domain (remainder filled in from reference TRBV2 and TRBJ1-1): EPEVTQTPSHQVTQMGQEVILRCVPISNHLYFYWYRQILGQKVEFLVSFYNNEISEKSEIFDDQFSVERPDGSNFTLKIRSTKLEDSAMYFCASIEDGGGNTEALFGQGTRLTVV.

V usage is TRBV29-1 and J usage is TRBJ1-2, with D tentatively TRBD1 (5 bases). CDR1 SQVTM and CDR2 ANQGSEA come from the germline V gene. The CDR3 is made up of 16 amino acids. Trimming took off 4 bases at V and 0 bases at J, with 18 bases between the two ends. Written as DNA, the CDR3 is TGCAGCGTTGCGACCCCGGGACCGCTAGCTAACTATGGCTACACCTTC. Protein: CSVATPGPLANYGYTF. Combining the CDR3 with reference TRBV29-1 and TRBJ1-2 gives the whole variable domain SAVISQKPSRDICQRGTSLTIQCQVDSQVTMMFWYRQQPGQSLTLIATANQGSEATYESGFVIDKFPISRPNLTFSTLTVSNMSPEDSSIYLCSVATPGPLANYGYTFGSGTRLTVV.

This clonotype was seen only a few times. This chain connects TRBV12-3 or TRBV12-4 to TRBJ2-7, with 8 bases matching TRBD2. CDR3 length equals 15 residues. V lost 3 bases and J lost 2; bases outside the gene matches: 6. The CDR3, as DNA: TGTGCCAGCAGTTTTTTCTCGGGACTAGCCTACGAGCAGTACTTC. Translation: CASSFFSGLAYEQYF.

This clonotype has only one observation. One junction end disagrees with the germline gene, perhaps due to a read error. The chain combines TRBV12-3 or TRBV12-4 with TRBJ1-5; D gene ambiguous. The CDR3 is made up of 15 amino acids. The CDR3 DNA follows: TGTGTCAGCAGTTTGGGGTTGACCCTAAATCAGCCCCAGCATTTT. The encoded protein is CVSSLGLTLNQPQHF.

The chain is built from TRBV7-2 and TRBJ2-5; D is possibly TRBD2 (6 bases). Judging by the DNA end, TRBJ2-7 fits better; the J call may be wrong. The CDR3 sequence is 16 residues long. The V gene's germline CDR1 is SGHTA and CDR2 FQGNSA. This CDR3 is CASSLGVFGSSYEQYF. As DNA, the CDR3 is TGTGCCAGCAGCTTAGGGGTTTTCGGGAGCTCCTACGAGCAGTACTTC.